This T cell receptor (beta chain) is from a study of T cell responses to AZD1222 COVID-19 vaccine. Germline trimming cut 4 bases from V and 7 bases from J; bases unmatched to any gene: 9. Germline CDR1 reads SEHNR; CDR2 reads FQNEAQ (reference sequence). The CDR3 spans 14 residues. Some clones are missing from TCRdb's copy, which holds only in-frame ones; the method was immunoSEQ multiplex PCR. This table has about 82,000 clones, approximately 85% appearing once. This clone was seen once. The receptor was isolated from an adult who received the AZD1222 COVID-19 vaccine. V is TRBV7-9 and J is TRBJ2-7, with TRBD1 identical over 8 bases. Sequenced here: peripheral blood, sampled 28 days after the second AZD1222 dose. The DNA of the CDR3 is TGTGCCAGCAGCTCAGGGGGCCCCCCACGGGAGCAGTACTTC. Its translation: CASSSGGPPREQYF.